In its sample, the clone carrying this T cell receptor beta chain was seen a few times. Its antigen is unidentified. The data belong to a study of CD8+CD57+ T cells in acquired aplastic anemia. Study overall: DNA per sorted CD4+ or CD8+ sample ranged roughly 0.19 to 30 ug, averaging roughly 3.3 ug. Study results and limitations: Patients and controls shared approximately 30 CD8+ CDR3 sequences, highly expressed in patients.

It was genomic DNA that served as the template for profiling TCR beta VDJ and CDR3. TCRdb reanalysed the reads using MiXCR and keeps one entry per CDR3 protein. The data contain approximately 380,000 distinct CDR3 sequences, just under 70% of them singletons. Material for sequencing was sorted CD4+, CD8+, or CD8+CD57+ T cells (not recorded which) from PBMCs. The sequence was obtained from a human donor in good health, serving as a control.

The CDR3 DNA sequence: TGCAGCGTCGGGACACTTAATGAGCAGTTCTTC. It yields the protein CSVGTLNEQFF. The chain joins TRBV29-1 to TRBJ2-1, with a possible D match to TRBD1 (6 bases). Trimming shortened V by 6 bases and J by 7 bases, and 10 bases separated the two germline ends. CDR1 SQVTM and CDR2 ANQGSEA come from the germline V gene. There are 11 residues in the CDR3.